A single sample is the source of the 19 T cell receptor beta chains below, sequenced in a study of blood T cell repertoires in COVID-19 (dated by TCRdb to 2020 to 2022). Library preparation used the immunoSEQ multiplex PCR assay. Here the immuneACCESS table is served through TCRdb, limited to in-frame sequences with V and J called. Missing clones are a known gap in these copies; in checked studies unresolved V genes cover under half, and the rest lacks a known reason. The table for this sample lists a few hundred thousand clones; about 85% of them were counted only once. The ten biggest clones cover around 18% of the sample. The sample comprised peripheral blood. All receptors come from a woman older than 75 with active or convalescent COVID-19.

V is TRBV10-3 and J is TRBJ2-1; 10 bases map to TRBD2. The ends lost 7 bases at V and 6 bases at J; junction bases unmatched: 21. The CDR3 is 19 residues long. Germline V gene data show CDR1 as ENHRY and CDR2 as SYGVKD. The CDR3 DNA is TGTGCCATCACCGAAAGATTCTTAGCGGGAGGAAGGGGGGGCAATGAGCAGTTCTTC. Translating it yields CAITERFLAGGRGGNEQFF.

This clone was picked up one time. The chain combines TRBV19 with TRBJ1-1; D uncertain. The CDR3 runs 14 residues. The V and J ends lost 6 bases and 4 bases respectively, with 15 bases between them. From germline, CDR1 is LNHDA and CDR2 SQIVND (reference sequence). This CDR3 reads CASSRSGISTEAFF. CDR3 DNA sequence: TGTGCCAGTAGCCGATCGGGTATCAGCACTGAAGCTTTCTTT.

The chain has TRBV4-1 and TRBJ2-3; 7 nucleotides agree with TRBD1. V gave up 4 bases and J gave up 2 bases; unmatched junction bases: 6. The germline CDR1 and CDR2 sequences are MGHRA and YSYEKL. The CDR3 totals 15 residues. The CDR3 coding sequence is TGCGCCAGCAGCCTACAGGGGACCTCCACAGATACGCAGTATTTT. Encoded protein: CASSLQGTSTDTQYF.

The CDR3: CASSPLTKPNTEAFF. CDR3 DNA sequence: TGTGCCAGCAGCCCTCTAACGAAGCCAAACACTGAAGCTTTCTTT. The chain employs TRBV5-6 and TRBJ1-1; D gene uncertain. Germline assignment: CDR1 SGHDT and CDR2 YYEEEE. This CDR3 is built from 15 residues. Trimming took off 4 bases at V and 2 bases at J, with 15 bases between the two ends.

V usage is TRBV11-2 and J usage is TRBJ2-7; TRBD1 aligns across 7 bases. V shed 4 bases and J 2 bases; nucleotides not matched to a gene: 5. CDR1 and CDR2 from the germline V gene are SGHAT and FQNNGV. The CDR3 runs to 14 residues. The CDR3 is CASSSYRGPYEQYF. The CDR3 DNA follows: TGTGCCAGCAGCTCATACAGGGGACCCTACGAGCAGTACTTC.

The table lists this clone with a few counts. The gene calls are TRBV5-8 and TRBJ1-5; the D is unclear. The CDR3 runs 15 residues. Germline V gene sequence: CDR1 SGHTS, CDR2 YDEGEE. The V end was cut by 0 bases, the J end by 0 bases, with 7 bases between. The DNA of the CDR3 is TGTGCCAGCAGCTTGGCAGGATATAGCAATCAGCCCCAGCATTTT. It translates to CASSLAGYSNQPQHF.

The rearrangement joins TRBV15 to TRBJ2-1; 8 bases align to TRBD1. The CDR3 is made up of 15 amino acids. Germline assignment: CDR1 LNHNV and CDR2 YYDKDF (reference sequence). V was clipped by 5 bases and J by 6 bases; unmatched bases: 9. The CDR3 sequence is CATSLRDRQSNEQFF. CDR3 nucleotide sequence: TGTGCCACCAGCCTTCGGGACAGGCAATCCAATGAGCAGTTCTTC.

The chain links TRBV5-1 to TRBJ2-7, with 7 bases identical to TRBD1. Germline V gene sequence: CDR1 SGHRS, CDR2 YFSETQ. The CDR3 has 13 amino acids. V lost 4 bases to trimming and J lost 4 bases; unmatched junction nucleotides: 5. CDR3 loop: CASSIRQGYEQYF. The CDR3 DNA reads TGCGCCAGCAGCATTCGACAGGGTTACGAGCAGTACTTC. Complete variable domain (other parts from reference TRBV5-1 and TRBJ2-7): KAGVTQTPRYLIKTRGQQVTLSCSPISGHRSVSWYQQTPGQGLQFLFEYFSETQRNKGNFPGRFSGRQFSNSRSEMNVSTLELGDSALYLCASSIRQGYEQYFGPGTRLTVT.

CDR3 coding DNA: TGCGCCAGCAGCCGAGAACTAAACACCGGGGAGCTGTTTTTT. Translated: CASSRELNTGELFF. The gene calls are TRBV4-1 and TRBJ2-2; no definite D call. Germline CDR1 reads MGHRA; CDR2 reads YSYEKL. This CDR3 has 14 residues. V lost 4 bases to trimming and J lost 2 bases, with 8 bases between them.

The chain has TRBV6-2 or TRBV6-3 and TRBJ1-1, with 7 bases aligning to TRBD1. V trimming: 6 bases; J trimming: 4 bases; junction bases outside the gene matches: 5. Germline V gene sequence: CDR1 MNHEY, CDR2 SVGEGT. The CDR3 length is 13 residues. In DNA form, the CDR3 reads TGTGCCAGCAGCCAAGACAGGGTCACTGAAGCTTTCTTT. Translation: CASSQDRVTEAFF.

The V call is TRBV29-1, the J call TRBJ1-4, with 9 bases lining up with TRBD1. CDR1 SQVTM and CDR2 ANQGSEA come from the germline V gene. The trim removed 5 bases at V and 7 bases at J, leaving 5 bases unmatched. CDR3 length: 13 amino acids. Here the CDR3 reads CSVLQGAGEKLFF. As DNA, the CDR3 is TGCAGCGTTCTACAGGGGGCGGGTGAAAAACTGTTTTTT.

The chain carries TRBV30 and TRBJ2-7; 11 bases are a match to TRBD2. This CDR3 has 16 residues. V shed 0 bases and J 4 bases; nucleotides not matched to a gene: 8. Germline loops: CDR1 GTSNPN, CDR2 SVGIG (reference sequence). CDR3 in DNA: TGTGCCTGGAGTGTTACCACTAGCGGGAGATGGTACGAGCAGTACTTC. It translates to CAWSVTTSGRWYEQYF.

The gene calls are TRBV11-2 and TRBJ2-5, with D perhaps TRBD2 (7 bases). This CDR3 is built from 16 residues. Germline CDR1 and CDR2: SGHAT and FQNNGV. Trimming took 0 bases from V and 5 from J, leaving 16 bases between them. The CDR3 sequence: CASSLDLRGGRETQYF. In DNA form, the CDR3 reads TGTGCCAGCAGCTTAGATTTAAGGGGGGGCCGGGAGACCCAGTACTTC.

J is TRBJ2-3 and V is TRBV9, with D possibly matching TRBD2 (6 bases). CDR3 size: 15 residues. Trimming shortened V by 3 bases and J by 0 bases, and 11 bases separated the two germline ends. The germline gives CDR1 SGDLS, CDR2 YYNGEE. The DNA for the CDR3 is TGTGCCAGCAGCGGGATAGCGGCCAGCACAGATACGCAGTATTTT. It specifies CASSGIAASTDTQYF.

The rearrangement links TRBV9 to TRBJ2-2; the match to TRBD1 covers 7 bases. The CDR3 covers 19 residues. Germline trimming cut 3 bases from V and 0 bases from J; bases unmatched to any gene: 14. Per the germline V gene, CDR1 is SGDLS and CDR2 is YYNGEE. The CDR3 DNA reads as TGTGCCAGCAGCGATCCGATGACAGGGAAAGGAGCGAACACCGGGGAGCTGTTTTTT. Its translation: CASSDPMTGKGANTGELFF.

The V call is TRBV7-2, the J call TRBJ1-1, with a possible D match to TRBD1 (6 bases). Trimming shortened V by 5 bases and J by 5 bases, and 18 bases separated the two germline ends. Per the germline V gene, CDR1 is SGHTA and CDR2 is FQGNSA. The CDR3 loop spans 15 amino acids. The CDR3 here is CASSLRQAAKTEAFF. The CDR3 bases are TGTGCCAGCAGCCTTCGACAGGCGGCAAAGACTGAAGCTTTCTTT.

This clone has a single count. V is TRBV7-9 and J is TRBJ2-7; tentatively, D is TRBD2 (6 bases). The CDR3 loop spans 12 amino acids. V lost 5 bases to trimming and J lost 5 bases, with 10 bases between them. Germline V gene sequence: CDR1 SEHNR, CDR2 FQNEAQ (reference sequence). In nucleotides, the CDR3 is TGTGCCAGCAGCCAGACGGGAGACGAGCAGTACTTC. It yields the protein CASSQTGDEQYF.

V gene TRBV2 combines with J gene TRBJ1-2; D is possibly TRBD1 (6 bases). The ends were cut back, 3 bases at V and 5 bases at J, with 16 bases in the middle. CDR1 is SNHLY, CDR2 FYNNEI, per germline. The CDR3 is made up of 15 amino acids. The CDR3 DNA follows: TGTGCCAGCAGTGATTGGGGGCCCCTTGGGTATGGCTACACCTTC. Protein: CASSDWGPLGYGYTF.

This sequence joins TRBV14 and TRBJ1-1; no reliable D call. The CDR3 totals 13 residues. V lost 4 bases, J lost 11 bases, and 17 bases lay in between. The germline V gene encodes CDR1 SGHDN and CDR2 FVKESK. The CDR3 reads CASSPLTLGAAFF. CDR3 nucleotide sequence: TGTGCCAGCAGCCCACTAACTTTGGGTGCGGCTTTCTTT.